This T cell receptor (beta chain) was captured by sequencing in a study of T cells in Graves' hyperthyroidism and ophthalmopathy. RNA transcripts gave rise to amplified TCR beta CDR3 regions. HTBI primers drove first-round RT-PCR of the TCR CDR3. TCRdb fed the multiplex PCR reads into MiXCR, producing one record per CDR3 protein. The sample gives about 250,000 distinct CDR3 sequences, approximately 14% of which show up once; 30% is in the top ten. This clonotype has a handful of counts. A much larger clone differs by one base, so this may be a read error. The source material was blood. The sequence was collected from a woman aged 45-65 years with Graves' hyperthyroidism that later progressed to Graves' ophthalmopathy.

CDR3: CAGTFGQGRYGYTF. The CDR3 DNA sequence: TGTGCCGGCACCTTCGGACAGGGGAGATATGGCTACACCTTC. The rearrangement links TRBV12-3 or TRBV12-4 to TRBJ1-2, with 9 bases aligning to TRBD1. J was trimmed by 5 bases and V by 11 bases; bases with no gene match: 12. The CDR3 contains 14 residues.